A selection of T cell receptor beta chains follows, all from one sample in a study of neoadjuvant anti-PD-1 for oral cavity cancer. Sequencing was performed with immunoSEQ multiplex PCR; in TCRdb, only in-frame clones are kept and a portion is missing. The data contain about 68,000 clones, 70% to 90% of them singletons. Material: PBMCs, obtained after nivolumab (anti-PD-1) treatment. Receptors were obtained from a person aged 35 to 85 with oral cavity squamous cell carcinoma. The conserved cysteine and the conserved F or W are not part of the CDR3 here. D genes are given only for firm matches.

d_gene: .
v_gene: TRBV6-1
j_gene: TRBJ2-7
CDR3aa: ATIALAGDSYEQY

d_gene: .
v_gene: TRBV15
j_gene: TRBJ2-5
CDR3aa: ATSRSTGETQY

d_gene: .
v_gene: TRBV19
j_gene: TRBJ1-4
CDR3aa: ASSPNQGREKLF

d_gene: .
v_gene: TRBV9
j_gene: TRBJ2-2
CDR3aa: ASSVLQPGGTGELF

d_gene: .
v_gene: TRBV10-1
j_gene: TRBJ2-5
CDR3aa: ASSESPDRKTQY

d_gene: .
v_gene: TRBV7-9
j_gene: TRBJ2-2
CDR3aa: ASSPWTATGELF

d_gene: .
v_gene: TRBV27
j_gene: TRBJ2-7
CDR3aa: ASSSRDAIYEQY

d_gene: .
v_gene: TRBV6-5
j_gene: TRBJ2-5
CDR3aa: ASSWAYRETQY

d_gene: TRBD1
v_gene: TRBV10-3
j_gene: TRBJ2-7
CDR3aa: AISELFPGQGAREQY

d_gene: TRBD1
v_gene: TRBV10-3
j_gene: TRBJ1-5
CDR3aa: AISNDRGGGNQPQH

d_gene: TRBD2
v_gene: TRBV6-5
j_gene: TRBJ2-5
CDR3aa: ASSYWEGSQETQY

d_gene: .
v_gene: TRBV27
j_gene: TRBJ2-7
CDR3aa: ASSFSRGSYEQY

d_gene: .
v_gene: TRBV6-4
j_gene: TRBJ2-5
CDR3aa: ASKGPRETQY

d_gene: TRBD2
v_gene: TRBV6-6
j_gene: TRBJ2-7
CDR3aa: ASSGAGERSYEQY

d_gene: .
v_gene: TRBV10-3
j_gene: TRBJ1-2
CDR3aa: AISEDRNYGYT

d_gene: .
v_gene: TRBV2
j_gene: TRBJ1-4
CDR3aa: ASRTGTGNEKLF

d_gene: .
v_gene: TRBV6-1
j_gene: TRBJ1-1
CDR3aa: ASSEQGSTEAF

d_gene: TRBD2
v_gene: TRBV13
j_gene: TRBJ2-1
CDR3aa: ASSGGGSYNEQF

d_gene: TRBD1
v_gene: TRBV19
j_gene: TRBJ1-5
CDR3aa: ASAQGAGGNQPQH

d_gene: .
v_gene: TRBV4-2
j_gene: TRBJ2-7
CDR3aa: ASSQDYEQY

d_gene: .
v_gene: TRBV19
j_gene: TRBJ1-5
CDR3aa: ASSKAGRGSNQPQH

d_gene: TRBD2
v_gene: TRBV29-1
j_gene: TRBJ2-5
CDR3aa: SVEPFGTSGWMETQY

d_gene: TRBD2
v_gene: TRBV9
j_gene: TRBJ2-1
CDR3aa: ASSELAGSSYNEQF

d_gene: .
v_gene: TRBV19
j_gene: TRBJ2-3
CDR3aa: ASSAGGNLKVDTQY

d_gene: TRBD2
v_gene: TRBV7-2
j_gene: TRBJ2-5
CDR3aa: ASSSSSGKETQY

d_gene: .
v_gene: TRBV27
j_gene: TRBJ1-4
CDR3aa: ASSHGSSLGSDEKLF